These 18 T cell receptor beta chains originate from one sample sequenced in a study of blood T cell repertoires in COVID-19. The assay was immunoSEQ multiplex PCR, and TCRdb's table has in-frame clones only and misses some. The table has more than 90,000 clones, roughly 70% seen once; the top ten hold around 24%. The sequencing input was peripheral blood. Receptors were obtained from a woman aged 55-70 years in a cohort sampled during active or convalescent COVID-19.

CDR3 amino acids: CASSLSGGNTDTQYF. DNA of the CDR3: TGTGCCAGCAGCTTGTCCGGGGGGAACACAGATACGCAGTATTTT. The gene calls are TRBV5-6 and TRBJ2-3, with TRBD2 matching 7 bases. CDR3 length: 15 amino acids. Trimming cost V 1 base and J 2 bases; bases outside gene matches: 4. Germline V lookup: CDR1 SGHDT, CDR2 YYEEEE.

This clone was observed a single time. The chain carries TRBV11-2 and TRBJ1-1; the D is unclear. V was clipped by 1 base and J by 6 bases, with 15 bases between them. The CDR3 extends over 15 amino acids. The V gene's germline CDR1 is SGHAT and CDR2 FQNNGV. CDR3 bases: TGTGCCAGCAGCTTAGTAGGCGGAATGTGGGCTGAAGCTTTCTTT. The encoded protein is CASSLVGGMWAEAFF.

In its sample, this clone was seen once. The gene calls are TRBV7-2 and TRBJ2-7; 8 bases agree with TRBD2. The V gene end was trimmed by 1 base and the J gene end by 1 base; junction bases not matched to a gene: 6. The germline gives CDR1 SGHTA, CDR2 FQGNSA. The length of the CDR3 is 16 residues. CDR3 sequence: CASSLEASGFSYEQYF. In DNA, the CDR3 is TGTGCCAGCAGCTTAGAGGCTAGCGGGTTTTCCTACGAGCAGTACTTC.

The J gene is TRBJ2-3, the V gene TRBV24-1; TRBD2 aligns across 7 bases. CDR3 length equals 13 residues. Germline lookup yields CDR1 KGHDR and CDR2 SFDVKD. V was pared by 7 bases and J by 2 bases, with 2 bases of the junction left unmatched. In nucleotides, the CDR3 is TGTGCCACCAGCGGGACTAACACAGATACGCAGTATTTT. This codes for CATSGTNTDTQYF.

The rearrangement links TRBV7-2 to TRBJ2-3; a weak D match, TRBD2 (5 bases). CDR1 is SGHTA, CDR2 FQGNSA, per germline. The CDR3 sequence is 16 residues long. V gave up 5 bases and J gave up 0 bases, with 15 bases separating them. The DNA for the CDR3 is TGTGCCAGCAGCCCCCGGGGTACGGGTAGCACAGATACGCAGTATTTT. Translated, it gives CASSPRGTGSTDTQYF.

V gene TRBV7-9 combines with J gene TRBJ1-2, with TRBD1 matching 7 bases. V shed 3 bases, J shed 8 bases, and the junction held 9 bases outside the gene matches. CDR1 is SEHNR and CDR2 is FQNEAQ in the germline V gene (reference sequence). The CDR3 totals 14 residues. For the CDR3, the DNA is TGTGCCAGCAGCTTGAGAGACAGGGTGGGAGGCTACACCTTC. Its translation is CASSLRDRVGGYTF.

The V and J genes are TRBV15 and TRBJ2-4; 7 bases fit TRBD2. V was clipped by 5 bases and J by 0 bases; unmatched bases: 7. CDR1 and CDR2 from the germline V gene are LNHNV and YYDKDF (reference sequence). The CDR3 extends over 16 amino acids. CDR3 in DNA: TGTGCCACCAGCTTCTGGGAGGGGCTAGCCAAAAACATTCAGTACTTC. Amino acids: CATSFWEGLAKNIQYF.

The chain uses TRBV3-1 (or the pseudogene TRBV3-2) and TRBJ1-6; D call uncertain. CDR1 is LGHDT and CDR2 is YNNKEL in the germline V gene (reference sequence). The CDR3 sequence is 12 residues long. V was clipped by 2 bases and J by 6 bases, with 2 bases between them. CDR3 protein: CASSQRNSPLHF. The CDR3 region has the DNA TGTGCCAGCAGCCAACGTAATTCACCCCTCCACTTT.

The chain links TRBV19 to TRBJ1-1; 9 nucleotides agree with TRBD1. The CDR3 spans 16 residues. V trimming: 3 bases; J trimming: 4 bases; junction bases outside the gene matches: 9. Germline values: CDR1 LNHDA, CDR2 SQIVND (reference sequence). As DNA, the CDR3 is TGTGCCAGTAGTATCGGGACAGGGTTATTCTCCACTGAAGCTTTCTTT. Protein: CASSIGTGLFSTEAFF.

This chain uses TRBV12-2 with TRBJ1-5. TRBV12-2 is given as a pseudogene. CDR3 length: 16 residues. The CDR3 bases are TGTGCAAGTCGCTTAGTGGCCGGGACTAGGGATCAGCCCCAGCATTTT. It translates to CASRLVAGTRDQPQHF.

The V gene is TRBV2, the J gene TRBJ2-5; 9 bases agree with TRBD1. V gave up 1 base and J gave up 5 bases; unmatched junction bases: 2. Germline V gene sequence: CDR1 SNHLY, CDR2 FYNNEI. The CDR3 is 14 amino acids. The CDR3 DNA sequence: TGTGCCAGCAGTGAAGACAGGGGGCGGGAGACCCAGTACTTC. Residues: CASSEDRGRETQYF.

The chain has TRBV7-3 and TRBJ2-2; a possible D gene is TRBD2 (7 bases). The CDR3 loop spans 15 amino acids. The V and J ends lost 1 base and 3 bases respectively, with 9 bases between them. Germline assignment: CDR1 SGHTA and CDR2 FQGTGA. CDR3 region: CASSLSGGDTGELFF. Here the CDR3 DNA reads TGTGCCAGCAGCTTAAGCGGGGGCGACACCGGGGAGCTGTTTTTT.

The CDR3 sequence: CASALIPFSRRGVNEQYF. Here the CDR3 DNA reads TGCGCCAGCGCCCTAATCCCCTTTTCCCGCAGGGGCGTCAACGAGCAGTACTTC. The chain is built from TRBV5-1 and TRBJ2-7; the D gene is possibly TRBD1 (6 bases). Germline V CDR1 and CDR2: SGHRS, YFSETQ. The length of the CDR3 is 18 residues. V was cut by 7 bases and J by 5 bases, with 31 bases left in between.

This rearrangement joins TRBV5-6 to TRBJ2-3, with D unclear. Between the trimmed V and J ends, which lost 5 bases and 0 bases, there was a span of 4 bases. CDR3 length: 12 residues. CDR1 is SGHDT, CDR2 YYEEEE, per germline. The CDR3 loop is CASRYSTDTQYF. CDR3 nucleotide sequence: TGTGCCAGCAGATATAGCACAGATACGCAGTATTTT.

The V gene is TRBV4-1, the J gene TRBJ2-7; TRBD1 aligns across 9 bases. CDR1 is MGHRA, CDR2 YSYEKL, per germline. Trimming at V came to 0 bases and at J to 3 bases, leaving 3 bases not matched to a gene. This CDR3 region has 15 residues. In DNA, the CDR3 is TGCGCCAGCAGCCAAGATTGGGGACAGGGCTACGAGCAGTACTTC. As protein: CASSQDWGQGYEQYF.

The sample holds a few counts of this clone. The J gene is TRBJ1-5, the V gene TRBV4-1, with 7 positions matching TRBD1. V dropped 0 bases and J dropped 6; count of bases not matched to a gene: 2. This CDR3 has 14 residues. Germline CDR1 and CDR2: MGHRA and YSYEKL. CDR3 protein: CASSQDWDSQPQHF. The CDR3 nucleotides are TGCGCCAGCAGCCAAGATTGGGACAGTCAGCCCCAGCATTTT.

The rearrangement uses TRBV4-3 and TRBJ2-7; 9 bases match TRBD1. The CDR3 spans 16 residues. Trimming took 5 bases from V and 1 from J; bases not matched to a gene: 9. CDR1 is LGHNA and CDR2 is YSLEER in the germline V gene. The CDR3 is CASSSGTGTGSYEQYF. For the CDR3, the DNA is TGCGCCAGCAGCTCCGGGACAGGGACTGGGTCCTACGAGCAGTACTTC.

The chain has TRBV6-6 and TRBJ1-1; 8 positions match TRBD1. V lost 5 bases, J lost 0 bases, and 11 bases stayed unmatched. CDR3 length: 17 residues. Germline-derived CDR1 and CDR2 are MNHNY and SVGAGI (reference sequence). CDR3 in DNA: TGTGCCAGCAGTCCGCATAGACAGGGGATCATGAACACTGAAGCTTTCTTT. As protein: CASSPHRQGIMNTEAFF.